These 13 T cell receptor beta chains were sequenced from one sample in a study of pediatric ulcerative colitis. Assay used: immunoSEQ multiplex PCR; TCRdb lists only in-frame clones, some missing. The table records approximately 15,000 clones, approximately 69% of them present only once. During colonoscopy, one to two rectal pinch biopsies were collected. The sample consisted of gut tissue. The source of these receptors is a girl between 10 and 17 years old with moderate ulcerative colitis.

The CDR3 DNA is TGTGCCAGCAGCCGGGACAGGGGCACAGATACGCAGTATTTT. Protein sequence: CASSRDRGTDTQYF. J is TRBJ2-3 and V is TRBV5-8; 9 bases fit TRBD1. The CDR3 totals 14 residues. The V gene's germline CDR1 is SGHTS and CDR2 YDEGEE. V gave up 4 bases and J gave up 1 base; unmatched junction bases: 1.

V and J are TRBV7-6 and TRBJ2-3; 9 bases agree with TRBD2. The J segment lost 4 bases and the V segment lost 2 bases, leaving 4 bases of the junction unmatched. Germline loops: CDR1 SGHVS, CDR2 FNYEAQ. The CDR3 runs to 15 residues. The CDR3 bases are TGTGCCAGCAGCTTACTGGGGACTAGCTCAGATACGCAGTATTTT. Protein: CASSLLGTSSDTQYF.

In its sample, this clone is medium-sized. V and J are TRBV14 and TRBJ1-2, with D perhaps TRBD1 (5 bases). Germline loops: CDR1 SGHDN, CDR2 FVKESK. V gave up 5 bases and J gave up 7 bases, with 23 bases separating them. The CDR3 extends over 16 amino acids. As DNA, the CDR3 is TGTGCCAGCAGCGAGGACTTGGGGACGACCACTCTTGGCTACACCTTC. Translating gives CASSEDLGTTTLGYTF.

The chain recombines TRBV11-2 with TRBJ2-3; D is perhaps TRBD2 (5 bases). Germline V CDR1 and CDR2: SGHAT, FQNNGV. With 0 bases removed from V and 5 bases from J, the gap between germline ends came to 9 bases. The CDR3 is made up of 14 amino acids. As DNA, the CDR3 is TGTGCCAGCAGCTTAGATGTTGAGGGAGATACGCAGTATTTT. It yields the protein CASSLDVEGDTQYF.

The V and J genes are TRBV19 and TRBJ1-3, with D hard to call. The ends were cut back, 3 bases at V and 0 bases at J, with 9 bases in the middle. The germline CDR1 and CDR2 sequences are LNHDA and SQIVND (reference sequence). There are 15 residues in the CDR3. CDR3 loop: CASSIGTDSGNTIYF. DNA for the CDR3: TGTGCCAGTAGTATCGGAACGGACTCTGGAAACACCATATATTTT.

The chain employs TRBV9 and TRBJ2-1; 10 bases line up with TRBD2. The CDR3 is 14 residues long. Germline CDR1 is SGDLS and CDR2 is YYNGEE. With V trimmed by 7 bases and J by 5 bases, 6 bases remained unmatched. CDR3 region: CASGRTSGDNEQFF. In nucleotides, the CDR3 is TGTGCCAGCGGTCGGACTAGCGGAGACAATGAGCAGTTCTTC.

The rearrangement joins TRBV12-5 to TRBJ1-6, with TRBD1 matching 8 bases. The CDR3 extends over 14 amino acids. The V gene end was trimmed by 3 bases and the J gene end by 8 bases; junction bases not matched to a gene: 3. CDR1 is LGHNT, CDR2 FRNRAP, per germline. CDR3 nucleotide sequence: TGTGCTAGTGGTTTCCAGGGGGCGCATTCACCCCTCCACTTT. Translated: CASGFQGAHSPLHF.

This chain joins TRBV27 and TRBJ1-1; D uncertain. CDR3 length: 13 residues. Trimming took 2 bases from V and 2 from J, leaving 6 bases between them. Germline CDR1 and CDR2: MNHEY and SMNVEV (reference sequence). CDR3: CASSLTGNTEAFF. In DNA form, the CDR3 reads TGTGCCAGCAGTTTAACGGGAAACACTGAAGCTTTCTTT.

This chain joins TRBV5-6 and TRBJ2-2, with D hard to call. CDR1 and CDR2 from the germline V gene are SGHDT and YYEEEE. This CDR3 has 16 residues. V lost 0 bases, J lost 0 bases, and 9 bases lay in between. The CDR3 loop is CASSLVRKTNTGELFF. CDR3 bases: TGTGCCAGCAGCTTGGTTCGGAAAACGAACACCGGGGAGCTGTTTTTT.

This clone was seen only a few times. This sequence joins TRBV2 and TRBJ1-2, with 7 positions matching TRBD1. The CDR3 has 15 amino acids. The V gene end was trimmed by 6 bases and the J gene end by 8 bases; junction bases not matched to a gene: 15. CDR1 is SNHLY and CDR2 is FYNNEI in the germline V gene. The CDR3 coding sequence is TGTGCCAGCAGAAGGGGCTCACAGGGGTTGGAAGGCTACACCTTC. Translated, it gives CASRRGSQGLEGYTF.

This chain joins TRBV6-5 and TRBJ1-5; D remains unclear. The CDR3 has 15 amino acids. With 0 bases removed from V and 0 bases from J, the gap between germline ends came to 6 bases. CDR1 is MNHEY and CDR2 is SVGAGI in the germline V gene. The CDR3 sequence: CASSYSAGSNQPQHF. CDR3 nucleotide sequence: TGTGCCAGCAGTTACTCAGCCGGTAGCAATCAGCCCCAGCATTTT.

The chain joins TRBV6-4 to TRBJ1-1; the D gene is possibly TRBD1 (5 bases). CDR1 and CDR2 (germline): MRHNA, SNTAGT. With 5 bases removed from V and 1 base from J, the gap between germline ends came to 8 bases. This CDR3 has 13 amino acids. CDR3 bases: TGTGCCAGCAGTTTGACAGAGAACACTGAAGCTTTCTTT. Its translation: CASSLTENTEAFF.

This clone was detected once. The chain joins TRBV29-1 to TRBJ2-7; 9 nucleotides agree with TRBD1. The CDR3 length is 13 residues. Trimming cost V 4 bases and J 2 bases; bases outside gene matches: 3. Germline V gives CDR1 SQVTM, CDR2 ANQGSEA. The CDR3 coding sequence is TGCAGCGTTGGACAGGGGGGCCCCTACGAGCAGTACTTC. This encodes CSVGQGGPYEQYF.